These 9 T cell receptor beta chains were sequenced from one sample in a study of blood T cell repertoires in COVID-19 (dated by TCRdb to 2020 to 2021). Libraries were constructed by the immunoSEQ multiplex PCR assay. The table was pulled from immuneACCESS by TCRdb, which kept in-frame rearrangements only. Such tables lose some clones; where checked, under half of the loss comes from unresolved V genes, and the rest has no known cause. In this sample the table shows approximately 500,000 clones, about 89% of which occur a single time. The leading ten clones occupy about 8.2% of the sample. Sample: peripheral blood. These receptors came from a woman in her forties or fifties with COVID-19, enrolled during active disease.

The gene calls are TRBV6-5 and TRBJ1-4; no clear D. V lost 7 bases, J lost 8 bases, and 17 bases lay in between. Germline V gene sequence: CDR1 MNHEY, CDR2 SVGAGI. The CDR3 has 14 amino acids. The CDR3 sequence is CASKQSAREEKLFF. CDR3 DNA sequence: TGTGCCAGCAAACAATCCGCCCGGGAAGAAAAACTGTTTTTT.

The sample holds a few counts of this clone. The chain uses TRBV7-9 and TRBJ1-6; unclear D gene. Germline assignment: CDR1 SEHNR and CDR2 FQNEAQ (reference sequence). V gave up 5 bases and J gave up 13 bases, with 15 bases separating them. This CDR3 region has 13 residues. The CDR3 loop reads CASSPSPASPLHF. CDR3 DNA: TGTGCCAGCAGCCCTTCGCCTGCGAGTCCCCTCCACTTT.

The genes are TRBV30 and TRBJ1-1; TRBD1 matches at 9 bases. J gave up 6 bases and V 3 bases, and 5 bases lay outside the gene matches. The CDR3 covers 13 residues. Looked up from germline, CDR1 is GTSNPN and CDR2 is SVGIG (reference sequence). The CDR3 nucleotides read TGTGCCTGGAGGAAACAGGGGGCCGCTGAAGCTTTCTTT. Translated: CAWRKQGAAEAFF.

This chain joins TRBV4-1 and TRBJ2-1; maybe TRBD1 (6 bases). This CDR3 comprises 14 residues. Trimming stripped 3 bases from V and 7 bases from J, with 13 bases between. Germline CDR1 MGHRA, CDR2 YSYEKL. DNA for the CDR3: TGCGCCAGCAGCCACCCCCTGAGGGGGAATGAGCAGTTCTTC. It translates to CASSHPLRGNEQFF.

The V gene is TRBV5-1, the J gene TRBJ2-7; TRBD2 might be the D (6 bases). Germline V gives CDR1 SGHRS, CDR2 YFSETQ. CDR3 length: 18 amino acids. Between the trimmed V and J ends, which lost 6 bases and 0 bases, there was a span of 25 bases. In nucleotides, the CDR3 is TGCGCCAGCACACCATGGGGGGTAGGCTCCCTGAGCTCCTACGAGCAGTACTTC. This codes for CASTPWGVGSLSSYEQYF.

V gene TRBV10-3 combines with J gene TRBJ2-1; 15 positions match TRBD2. This CDR3 is 17 amino acids long. The trim removed 0 bases at V and 4 bases at J, leaving 1 base unmatched. CDR1 and CDR2 (germline): ENHRY, SYGVKD. CDR3 sequence: CAISESGTSGRYNEQFF. CDR3 DNA: TGTGCCATCAGTGAGTCAGGGACTAGCGGGAGGTACAATGAGCAGTTCTTC.

The rearrangement links TRBV28 to TRBJ1-2, with 9 bases lining up with TRBD1. This CDR3 comprises 15 residues. With 6 bases clipped from V and 4 bases from J, the junction kept 9 bases outside the gene matches. Looked up from germline, CDR1 is MDHEN and CDR2 is SYDVKM. The CDR3 region is CASSPITGGSYGYTF. The DNA for the CDR3 is TGTGCCAGCAGCCCCATAACAGGGGGCAGCTATGGCTACACCTTC.

This clone came up many times. The gene calls are TRBV6-6 and TRBJ1-4, with D unresolved. This CDR3 region has 11 residues. From germline, CDR1 is MNHNY and CDR2 SVGAGI (reference sequence). Trimming stripped 6 bases from V and 8 bases from J, with 7 bases between. The DNA for the CDR3 is TGTGCCAGCAGGACAAGGGAAAAACTGTTTTTT. Its translation: CASRTREKLFF.

The CDR3 spells CASSPVGGPTEQFF. CDR3 nucleotides: TGTGCCAGCAGCCCTGTGGGGGGGCCTACTGAGCAGTTCTTC. The V gene is TRBV11-2, the J gene TRBJ2-1; D perhaps matches TRBD2 (7 bases). The ends were cut back, 5 bases at V and 9 bases at J, with 17 bases in the middle. The length of the CDR3 is 14 residues. CDR1 is SGHAT, CDR2 FQNNGV, per germline.